This TCR beta chain stems from a study of shared clonotypes between healthy human individuals. Clones were read by immunoSEQ multiplex PCR, and TCRdb kept only the in-frame ones, dropping some. This sample yields millions of clones, of which just over 90% are seen a single time; around 0.15% belongs to the top ten. CDR3 length equals 12 residues. Trimming removed 3 bases at V and 10 bases at J, with 10 bases between. Germline CDR1 MNHNS, CDR2 SASEGT. This sequence joins TRBV6-1 and TRBJ1-3, with D hard to call. This clonotype was sampled from a man younger than 35 in good health. Specimen: naive CD4+ T cells sorted from blood. The subset here: CD45RA+ positively selected. The CDR3, as DNA: TGTGCCAGCAGTGAGGGGAGTTGGACCATATATTTT. Its protein is CASSEGSWTIYF.